The rows below give T cell receptor beta chains drawn from one sample of a study of cytomegalovirus exposure and HLA in healthy donors. Profiled with immunoSEQ multiplex PCR; TCRdb holds only in-frame clones, not every one. Altogether over 200,000 clones are present, more than 65% being singletons, with the ten largest covering 1.8%. The material sequenced was PBMCs. Receptors originate from a woman aged 25 to 45 in good health and CMV-seronegative. CDR3s leave out the opening cysteine and the closing phenylalanine or tryptophan.

TRBV6-1,ASSVTGGTDTQY
TRBV15,ATSRGAGGRYEQY
TRBV10-2,ASSLAGDRYEQY
TRBV6-5,ASSYSRAASEQY
TRBV19,ASTLAGGPEETQY
TRBV6-5,ASSKAGVDGELF
TRBV2,ASSDLLRGAPNTGELF
TRBV6-1,ASSDNVNTEAF
TRBV10-3,AIKSGGDTEAF
TRBV6-5,ASSSLQGKTMHEQY